This T cell receptor beta chain was profiled in a study of response to subunit inactivated influenza vaccine. V lost 9 bases to trimming and J lost 4 bases, with 14 bases between them. Germline V gene data show CDR1 as MDHEN and CDR2 as SYDVKM. This CDR3 has 13 amino acids. TCRdb reanalysed the RT-PCR reads using MiXCR and keeps one entry per CDR3 protein. The data contain roughly 550,000 distinct CDR3 sequences, around 21% of them singletons. The same sample was also used in a study of T cells expressing NK-cell markers. Turning to that study: For TCR beta, cDNA was produced by 5'RACE template switching with UMIs. Repertoires of TCR beta were obtained from T cells sorted as CD3+CD56+NKG2C+, CD3+CD56+NKG2C- and CD3+CD56-NKG2C+.

The gene calls are TRBV28 and TRBJ2-3; D is perhaps TRBD2 (5 bases). The sequencing here drew on CD4+ T cells sorted from PBMCs, taken 12 days after vaccination. This clonotype originated in a man aged 50-59 years who received an inactivated influenza vaccine. The CDR3 nucleotides read TGTGCCAGTGGGAGCGGTTACCCAGATACGCAGTATTTT. Translated, it gives CASGSGYPDTQYF.